This T cell receptor beta chain originates from a study of T cell repertoires in cytomegalovirus infection. On the study more broadly: From public TCR beta signatures came an indication of both CMV infection and matching HLA type. General study points: Individuals carrying CMV plus the relevant HLA were identified by cumulative frequency of public TCR beta families. The study found HLA-C-restricted CMV-specific TCR beta clonotypes dominating the ex vivo response.

About this clonotype itself: No antigen is known for it.

The CDR3 length is 17 residues. Germline V gives CDR1 SGHRS, CDR2 YFSETQ. Trimming left V 4 bases short and J 5 bases short, with 24 bases between. TCRdb fed the reads into MiXCR, producing one record per CDR3 protein. The sample records about 300,000 distinct CDR3 sequences, roughly 9.3% being singletons. This receptor was identified in a human donor in good health (CMV status not recorded). Some clones in this sample may be carry-over from other donors' samples. The rearrangement links TRBV5-1 to TRBJ2-5; a possible D gene is TRBD1 (6 bases). Sequenced material: PBMCs. The CDR3 here is CASSLARDRFPVETQYF. CDR3 DNA sequence: TGCGCCAGCAGCCTCGCTCGAGACAGGTTTCCTGTGGAGACCCAGTACTTC. The complete variable domain, with remaining parts taken from reference TRBV5-1 and TRBJ2-5, reads KAGVTQTPRYLIKTRGQQVTLSCSPISGHRSVSWYQQTPGQGLQFLFEYFSETQRNKGNFPGRFSGRQFSNSRSEMNVSTLELGDSALYLCASSLARDRFPVETQYFGPGTRLLVL.